The clone carrying this TCR beta chain appeared many times. RNA transcripts gave rise to amplified TCR beta CDR3 regions. First-round RT-PCR of the TCR CDR3 relied on the HTBI primer set. TCRdb re-derived calls from the multiplex PCR reads in MiXCR, one entry per CDR3 protein. The repertoire holds hundreds of thousands of distinct CDR3 sequences, roughly a sixth seen once, with around 17% in the top ten. The data stem from a study of T cells in Graves' hyperthyroidism and ophthalmopathy. Germline V CDR1 and CDR2: SGHAT, FQNNGV. This CDR3 region has 11 residues. The ends were cut back, 4 bases at V and 9 bases at J, with 7 bases in the middle.

This TCR came from a woman aged 50 to 65 with Graves' hyperthyroidism that later progressed to Graves' ophthalmopathy. The sequenced material came from blood. This sequence joins TRBV11-2 and TRBJ2-1; the D is unclear. The CDR3: CASSSLTEQFF. The CDR3 coding sequence is TGTGCCAGCAGCTCACTTACTGAGCAGTTCTTC.